This T cell receptor (beta chain) stems from a study of glioma-infiltrating T cells. For the study at large: Blood libraries targeted roughly 4- to 10-fold coverage of 910,000 or so T cells. Study observations and caveats: Only very few CDR3 sequences appeared in both tissue and blood.

To note about this clonotype: Its specificity is not known.

The iRepertoire nested amplicon-rescue multiplex PCR amplified TCR alpha and beta CDR3s from RNA. TCRdb used MiXCR to reprocess the multiplex PCR reads, holding one entry per CDR3 protein. Of 300,000 to 400,000 distinct CDR3 sequences in the sample, less than 50% were seen once. This CDR3 spans 15 amino acids. The V gene's germline CDR1 is MNHEY and CDR2 SVGAGI. Trimming took 2 bases from V and 6 from J, leaving 13 bases between them. The sample taken for sequencing was glioma tissue, nonneoplastic brain tissue, or PBMCs (not recorded which). The V gene is TRBV6-5, the J gene TRBJ2-2; D is perhaps TRBD1 (6 bases). The sequence came from a human donor with low-grade glioma or glioblastoma, undergoing nonglioma brain surgery, or in good health (not recorded which). In DNA form, the CDR3 reads TGTGCCAGCAGTTACCTATCTACAGGGTCCGGGGAGCTGTTTTTT. Its translation is CASSYLSTGSGELFF.